This T cell receptor (beta chain) was sequenced during a study of blood T cell repertoires in COVID-19. As for the study in general: Researchers got acute and convalescent COVID-19 samples from the United States, Italy and Spain. The analysed material was cDNA or gDNA that came from T cells, B-cell-depleted T cells, or PBMCs.

Original methodology: Quantification of nucleated cells was approximated via reference gene primer amplification. Assay: immunoSEQ multiplex PCR; the TCRdb copy retains only in-frame clones and omits some. The V and J calls and clone size come from that table; D and trimming were worked out from the DNA. The sample includes a few hundred thousand clones, 75% to 90% seen only once; the top ten take 2.5% to 3.5%. Per the germline V gene, CDR1 is LGHDT and CDR2 is YNNKEL (reference sequence). The CDR3 consists of 18 residues. Trimming took off 4 bases at V and 0 bases at J, with 19 bases between the two ends.

What was sequenced was peripheral blood. The gene calls are TRBV3-1 (or the pseudogene TRBV3-2) and TRBJ1-3; a weak D match, TRBD1 (6 bases). This clonotype originated in a young woman with COVID-19, enrolled during active disease. Here the CDR3 reads CASSRNSVTGSSGNTIYF. The CDR3 nucleotides are TGTGCCAGCAGCCGGAATTCTGTGACAGGCAGCTCTGGAAACACCATATATTTT.